This T cell receptor beta chain appears in the sequencing data of a study of shared clonotypes between healthy human individuals. The study's findings and limits: Rarefaction showed that sequencing of sorted subsets was incomplete (despite large depth). Owing to a small donor count, the genetic and exposure-history diversity represented was limited. It was observed that roughly 4.8% of naive CD4 clonotypes were shared across four donors. Compared with clonotypes that all four donors shared, non-shared clonotypes had lower generation probabilities.

About this clone itself: What it recognizes is unknown.

The assay was immunoSEQ multiplex PCR, and TCRdb's table has in-frame clones only and misses some. In the table there are about 800,000 clones, 96% of which are singletons. CDR3 length: 14 amino acids. V lost 3 bases to trimming and J lost 3 bases; unmatched junction nucleotides: 4. CDR1 SGDLS and CDR2 YYNGEE come from the germline V gene. Only CD45RO-negative cells positively selected for CCR7 counted as naive CD8 cells, so terminally differentiated effector memory CD45RA+ cells were excluded. This sequence joins TRBV9 and TRBJ2-7; TRBD1 matches 9 bases. Sequenced input: naive CD8+ T cells sorted from blood. The receptor's source is a man aged 30 to 45 in good health. The CDR3 bases are TGTGCCAGCAGCGCCCGGGACAGGGTCTACGAGCAGTACTTC. Translating gives CASSARDRVYEQYF.